The 28 T cell receptor beta chains below come from one sample, sequenced in a study of regulatory T cells in long-lasting Graves disease. The time point: newly diagnosed GD, antithyroid drugs for less than 3 months. RNA isolated from PBMCs was used to make the TCR library. Combining iRepertoire HTBI primers with Arm-PCR of CDR3 regions, the authors built TCR beta libraries. A single record per CDR3 protein comes from TCRdb applying MiXCR to the multiplex PCR reads. Among approximately 400,000 distinct CDR3 sequences listed, about 16% were seen once. Sequencing was performed on peripheral blood mononuclear cells (PBMCs), taken at new diagnosis, from a patient treated with antithyroid drugs. Receptors were obtained from a female donor with Graves disease.

V is TRBV25-1 and J is TRBJ1-2; unclear D gene. CDR3 size: 14 residues. CDR1 and CDR2 from the germline V gene are MGHDK and SYGVNS. Deletions cut 3 bases from V and 3 bases from J, with 11 bases between. The CDR3 bases are TGTGCCAGCAGTGATGGTGTTAATTACTATGGCTACACCTTC. It translates to CASSDGVNYYGYTF.

V gene TRBV11-2 combines with J gene TRBJ1-3; D is unresolved. Looked up from germline, CDR1 is SGHAT and CDR2 is FQNNGV. The CDR3 is made up of 16 amino acids. Between the trimmed V and J ends, which lost 5 bases and 6 bases, there was a span of 20 bases. DNA of the CDR3: TGTGCCAGCAGCCAAAACAGCGCCCTCGGGCTAAACACCATATATTTT. Translation: CASSQNSALGLNTIYF.

This clonotype was observed many times. This chain uses TRBV11-2 with TRBJ1-1; D not resolved. CDR1 and CDR2 (germline): SGHAT, FQNNGV. The CDR3 contains 14 residues. V lost 2 bases and J 2 bases, leaving 9 bases between the germline ends. CDR3 coding DNA: TGTGCCAGCAGCTTATATCCACTAAACACTGAAGCTTTCTTT. It translates to CASSLYPLNTEAFF.

This sequence joins TRBV6-1 and TRBJ2-2; 7 nucleotides agree with TRBD1. The CDR3 totals 14 residues. CDR1 and CDR2 (germline): MNHNS, SASEGT. Trimming removed 7 bases from V and 3 bases from J; junction bases left unmatched: 5. The CDR3 DNA follows: TGTGCCAGCAAGTTGACAGGGTACACCGGGGAGCTGTTTTTT. Protein sequence: CASKLTGYTGELFF.

The table lists this clonotype with many counts. V usage is TRBV10-3 and J usage is TRBJ1-1; unclear D gene. In germline, CDR1 is ENHRY, CDR2 SYGVKD. V was clipped by 8 bases and J by 0 bases, with 7 bases between them. The CDR3 sequence is 12 residues long. CDR3 bases: TGTGCCATCTCAGCGATGAACACTGAAGCTTTCTTT. Its translation: CAISAMNTEAFF.

This clonotype was counted between two and nine times. The V gene is TRBV18, the J gene TRBJ2-3, with D tentatively TRBD2 (5 bases). Trimming pared 3 bases from V and 6 bases from J, leaving 16 bases between. The CDR3 runs to 15 residues. Germline values: CDR1 KGHSH, CDR2 LQKENI. The CDR3 DNA reads TGTGCCAGCTCACCTTACGACGGGGAGTGGGATACGCAGTATTTT. Its translation: CASSPYDGEWDTQYF. The full variable domain, in which reference TRBV18 and TRBJ2-3 provide the parts outside the CDR3, is NAGVMQNPRHLVRRRGQEARLRCSPMKGHSHVYWYRQLPEEGLKFMVYLQKENIIDESGMPKERFSAEFPKEGPSILRIQQVVRGDSAAYFCASSPYDGEWDTQYFGPGTRLTVL.

This clonotype was counted ten times or more. This chain links TRBV28 with TRBJ2-7; TRBD2 matches 9 bases. The germline V gene encodes CDR1 MDHEN and CDR2 SYDVKM. The CDR3 sequence is 15 residues long. V lost 4 bases, J lost 4 bases, and 8 bases stayed unmatched. The CDR3 nucleotides are TGTGCCAGCAGTTCCCTGGGGAGCGGGAGGTACGAGCAGTACTTC. Its protein is CASSSLGSGRYEQYF.

At least ten counts were recorded for this clonotype. This chain joins TRBV19 and TRBJ2-7; D is possibly TRBD2 (6 bases). This CDR3 spans 14 amino acids. From germline, CDR1 is LNHDA and CDR2 SQIVND (reference sequence). Trimming shortened V by 4 bases and J by 2 bases, and 12 bases separated the two germline ends. CDR3 in DNA: TGTGCCAGTAGTACGGGGACGGGAGCCTACGAGCAGTACTTC. This gives the protein CASSTGTGAYEQYF.

The sample holds many counts of this clonotype. This chain uses TRBV30 with TRBJ2-7; D is unclear. This CDR3 is 15 amino acids long. CDR1 is GTSNPN, CDR2 SVGIG, per germline (reference sequence). Deletions cut 0 bases from V and 4 bases from J, with 16 bases between. CDR3 residues: CAWSVSEQRTYEQYF. The CDR3 nucleotides read TGTGCCTGGAGTGTATCTGAACAGCGCACATACGAGCAGTACTTC.

The chain uses TRBV20-1 and TRBJ1-2; unclear D gene. V was shortened by 0 bases and J by 6 bases, with 11 bases between the two germline ends. This CDR3 comprises 13 residues. The germline CDR1 and CDR2 sequences are DFQATT and SNEGSKA (reference sequence). The CDR3 DNA reads as TGCAGTGCTAGAGATCAGGTATCGGATGGCTACACCTTC. Its translation: CSARDQVSDGYTF.

Regarding this clonotype: A much more abundant neighbour one base away suggests this may be a read error. This rearrangement joins TRBV27 to TRBJ2-7; a possible D gene is TRBD1 (6 bases). CDR3 length: 15 residues. Germline V gives CDR1 MNHEY, CDR2 SMNVEV (reference sequence). CDR3 region: CAGSPLHRDFYEQYF. DNA for the CDR3: TGTGCCGGCAGCCCGCTACACAGGGATTTCTACGAGCAGTACTTC.

This clonotype was picked up many times. The chain has TRBV11-1 and TRBJ2-1, with a possible D match to TRBD1 (6 bases). Germline CDR1 SGHAT, CDR2 FQDESV (reference sequence). Trimming removed 1 base at V and 7 bases at J, with 20 bases between. The CDR3 is made up of 17 amino acids. The CDR3 nucleotides are TGTGCCAGCAGCTTAGGTATAGGGGGACCTAAGGGAAATGAGCAGTTCTTC. This sequence encodes CASSLGIGGPKGNEQFF.

This clonotype appeared many times. The V and J genes are TRBV4-1 and TRBJ1-4; the D is unclear. CDR3 length equals 12 residues. The V gene lost 4 bases and the J gene lost 7 bases, with 7 bases spanning the gap. Germline assignment: CDR1 MGHRA and CDR2 YSYEKL. CDR3 in DNA: TGCGCCAGCAGCCGGATTGCTGAAAAACTGTTTTTT. Residues: CASSRIAEKLFF.

A few counts support this clonotype. The chain is built from TRBV6-5 and TRBJ2-1; D gene ambiguous. The CDR3 covers 17 residues. V was cut by 0 bases and J by 1 base, with 13 bases left in between. Germline CDR1 and CDR2: MNHEY and SVGAGI. The CDR3 spells CASSYSVDVGSYNEQFF. The CDR3 nucleotides are TGTGCCAGCAGTTACTCTGTGGATGTGGGGTCCTACAATGAGCAGTTCTTC.

This clonotype was detected a few times. CDR3 coding DNA: TGTGCCAGCAGCTTACCGTCTGGCTACGAGCAGTACTTC. It translates to CASSLPSGYEQYF. This chain joins TRBV7-9 and TRBJ2-7; D is ambiguous. Germline values: CDR1 SEHNR, CDR2 FQNEAQ (reference sequence). The CDR3 totals 13 residues. Between the trimmed V and J ends, which lost 2 bases and 3 bases, there was a span of 8 bases.

This clonotype was picked up a small number of times. This chain links TRBV7-9 with TRBJ1-3; 7 nucleotides agree with TRBD1. The CDR3 spans 16 residues. The ends lost 7 bases at V and 1 base at J; junction bases unmatched: 10. Germline assignment: CDR1 SEHNR and CDR2 FQNEAQ (reference sequence). This CDR3 reads CASNLGQASSGNTIYF. Here the CDR3 DNA reads TGTGCCAGCAATCTAGGACAGGCCTCATCTGGAAACACCATATATTTT.

This clonotype was seen at least ten times. The chain has TRBV7-3 and TRBJ2-2; D is uncertain. The CDR3 totals 13 residues. Germline lookup yields CDR1 SGHTA and CDR2 FQGTGA. V was pared by 5 bases and J by 0 bases, with 4 bases between. The DNA of the CDR3 is TGTGCCAGCAGCCCTTCGAACACCGGGGAGCTGTTTTTT. Its translation: CASSPSNTGELFF.

The chain is built from TRBV3-1 and TRBJ2-7; maybe TRBD2 (7 bases). The J call could be wrong; TRBJ2-3 is a better fit for the DNA end. Germline lookup yields CDR1 LGHDT and CDR2 YNNKEL (reference sequence). This CDR3 has 16 residues. The CDR3 DNA sequence: TGTGCCAGCAGCCACGAGGGGGGGGGCGGCGCAGATACGCAGTATTTT. This gives the protein CASSHEGGGGADTQYF.

This clonotype was recorded many times. The V gene is TRBV12-3 or TRBV12-4, the J gene TRBJ1-3, with D uncertain. The CDR3 is made up of 15 amino acids. With 6 bases removed from V and 0 bases from J, the gap between germline ends came to 12 bases. The chain's CDR3 is CASSPGDRSGNTIYF. The CDR3 DNA follows: TGTGCCAGCAGCCCCGGGGATCGCTCTGGAAACACCATATATTTT.

The table lists this clonotype with many counts. The rearrangement uses TRBV2 and TRBJ2-5; D is perhaps TRBD2 (5 bases). From germline, CDR1 is SNHLY and CDR2 FYNNEI. This CDR3 is 14 amino acids long. Trimming removed 2 bases from V and 1 base from J, with 8 bases in between. CDR3 residues: CASSESGSQETQYF. The CDR3 coding sequence is TGTGCCAGCAGTGAAAGCGGATCCCAAGAGACCCAGTACTTC.

This sequence joins TRBV27 and TRBJ1-1; D is unclear. The CDR3 contains 13 residues. The V end lost 4 bases, the J end lost 5 bases, and 11 bases lay between the germline ends. The germline gives CDR1 MNHEY, CDR2 SMNVEV (reference sequence). CDR3 amino acids: CASSYLGKTEAFF. The DNA of the CDR3 is TGTGCCAGCAGTTACCTGGGGAAGACTGAAGCTTTCTTT.

This clonotype was seen at least ten times. The DNA for the CDR3 is TGTGCCAGCAGTCGTATTTGGAGCTCCTACAATGAGCAGTTCTTC. It is translated as CASSRIWSSYNEQFF. This chain joins TRBV7-2 and TRBJ2-1; no firm D call. V lost 6 bases, J lost 0 bases, and 12 bases lay in between. This CDR3 spans 15 amino acids. CDR1 SGHTA and CDR2 FQGNSA come from the germline V gene.

At least ten counts were recorded for this clonotype. The chain has TRBV5-1 and TRBJ1-2; D call uncertain. Germline CDR1 and CDR2: SGHRS and YFSETQ. Deletions cut 2 bases from V and 4 bases from J, with 15 bases between. The CDR3 extends over 15 amino acids. The CDR3 DNA reads TGCGCCAGCAGCTTCCTACCAGACAATTCCTATGGCTACACCTTC. Its protein is CASSFLPDNSYGYTF.

This clonotype was detected ten times or more. The V call is TRBV20-1, the J call TRBJ1-5, with a weak D call TRBD1 (5 bases). This CDR3 comprises 14 residues. V was pared by 2 bases and J by 1 base, with 9 bases between. Germline CDR1 reads DFQATT; CDR2 reads SNEGSKA (reference sequence). The CDR3 DNA is TGCAGTGCTAGATTCCGGGGGAGCAATCAGCCCCAGCATTTT. Its translation: CSARFRGSNQPQHF.

This clonotype appeared many times. V and J are TRBV6-1 and TRBJ1-2, with D unresolved. The CDR3 totals 10 residues. With 6 bases removed from V and 5 bases from J, the gap between germline ends came to 4 bases. The germline gives CDR1 MNHNS, CDR2 SASEGT. This CDR3 is CASRSYGYTF. As DNA, the CDR3 is TGTGCCAGCAGATCTTATGGCTACACCTTC.

This rearrangement joins TRBV12-3 or TRBV12-4 to TRBJ1-4, with D perhaps TRBD1 (5 bases). There are 16 residues in the CDR3. Trimming pared 6 bases from V and 2 bases from J, leaving 16 bases between. The CDR3 spells CASSLGRARTNEKLFF. CDR3 sequence (DNA): TGTGCCAGCAGCCTTGGCAGGGCCCGTACTAATGAAAAACTGTTTTTT.

This clonotype was observed at least ten times. The CDR3 is CASSLFARGEHYGYTF. The CDR3 region has the DNA TGTGCCAGCAGTTTATTCGCCAGGGGTGAACACTATGGCTACACCTTC. The chain carries TRBV28 and TRBJ1-2, with a tentative D call TRBD1 (6 bases). The V end lost 1 base, the J end lost 3 bases, and 15 bases lay between the germline ends. This CDR3 contains 16 residues. Germline V CDR1 and CDR2: MDHEN, SYDVKM.

Only a few counts were recorded for this clonotype. A much more abundant neighbour one base away suggests this may be a read error. J is TRBJ2-3 and V is TRBV12-3 or TRBV12-4; D unresolved. The CDR3 sequence is 13 residues long. The CDR3 protein is CASNTLGTDMQYF. CDR3 DNA sequence: TGTGCCAGCAACACTCTGGGCACAGATATGCAGTATTTT.